This TCR beta chain was documented in a study of blood T cell repertoires in COVID-19. Study-wide background: Some COVID-19 samples were acute and others convalescent; all came from the United States, Italy and Spain. PBMCs, B-cell-depleted T cells, or T cells were the source of the cDNA or gDNA that made up the material.

Trimming pared 4 bases from V and 6 bases from J, leaving 21 bases between. Germline loops: CDR1 KGHSH, CDR2 LQKENI. This CDR3 has 16 amino acids. In the original processing: Nucleated cell counts were estimated from reference gene primer amplification. Using immunoSEQ multiplex PCR, the repertoire was profiled, and TCRdb retains in-frame clones only, with some absent. The DNA gave D and trimming, while V, J and clone size come from that table. Of over 65,000 clones listed, about 81% are singletons. This chain connects TRBV18 to TRBJ1-1; D not resolved. The sample was peripheral blood. The TCR sequence derives from a human donor in a cohort sampled during active COVID-19. As DNA, the CDR3 is TGTGCCAGCTCACTTGGTGGAGCGGTGGTTCCGGCTGAAGCTTTCTTT. Its translation: CASSLGGAVVPAEAFF. The variable domain in full, with the rest retrieved from reference TRBV18 and TRBJ1-1, is NAGVMQNPRHLVRRRGQEARLRCSPMKGHSHVYWYRQLPEEGLKFMVYLQKENIIDESGMPKERFSAEFPKEGPSILRIQQVVRGDSAAYFCASSLGGAVVPAEAFFGQGTRLTVV.